The text below deals with one T cell receptor (beta chain). The data are from a study of PD-L1 blockade in urothelial cancer. Regarding time point: pretreatment peripheral blood. Measured with immunoSEQ multiplex PCR; TCRdb has only the in-frame clones, and not every one. The repertoire holds tens of thousands of clones, with 84% as singletons. V was cut by 0 bases and J by 5 bases, with 4 bases left in between. The CDR3 covers 12 residues. Per the germline V gene, CDR1 is SGDLS and CDR2 is YYNGEE. This sequence originates from a woman in her sixties or seventies with urothelial cancer. The J gene is TRBJ2-3, the V gene TRBV9; no clear D. Sequenced material: PBMCs, taken around atezolizumab (anti-PD-L1) treatment. The CDR3 region is CASSVAQDTQYF. The CDR3 region has the DNA TGTGCCAGCAGCGTAGCCCAAGATACGCAGTATTTT.